Sequencing of this T cell receptor beta chain was carried out in a study of cytomegalovirus exposure and HLA in healthy donors. V lost 3 bases, J lost 7 bases, and 6 bases stayed unmatched. This CDR3 is built from 16 residues. CDR1 SGHNT and CDR2 YYREEE come from the germline V gene (reference sequence). Researchers ran the PCR with 60 Vbeta and 13 Jbeta primers. Generated by immunoSEQ multiplex PCR, the TCRdb table keeps only in-frame clones and is missing some. The table includes 150,000 to 200,000 clones, around 73% detected once. On this clone: Its antigen is not identified.

General observations from the study: Later work found most CMV-associated TCR beta chains apparently HLA-restricted.

Sequencing input: PBMCs. This clonotype was sampled from a male donor in good health and CMV-seronegative. The V call is TRBV5-4, the J call TRBJ2-2; 13 bases agree with TRBD2. Written as DNA, the CDR3 is TGTGCCAGCAGCTCAGGACTAGCGGGAGAGTTCGGGGAGCTGTTTTTT. Protein product: CASSSGLAGEFGELFF.